These T cell receptor beta chains were read from a single sample in a study of kidney transplant recipient with SARS-CoV-2 infection. TCRdb independently ran MiXCR on the reads; one entry per CDR3 protein. In the table there are about 240,000 distinct CDR3 sequences, more than 25% of which are singletons. This specimen consisted of a blood sample, obtained at baseline and on roughly day 120 from a kidney transplant recipient. Every receptor here comes from a young adult male patient who had COVID-19 and was a kidney transplant recipient. These T cells may partly come from the graft donor. CDR3s include the opening cysteine and the closing phenylalanine or tryptophan. The D gene is left open where the match is weak. A row's size may be missing; if present it is once, few, many or a size class.

many,TRBJ2-6,TRBV8-2,.,TGTGGCACCCAAGATAGGATAACACAAAGTCGGGCCAACGTCCTGACTTTC,CGTQDRITQSRANVLTF
few,TRBJ2-3,TRBV3-1,.,TGTGCCAGCAGCCAAGTCAGGAAGTCCACGCGGCCCCAACCGACCACGGATACGCAGTATTTT,CASSQVRKSTRPQPTTDTQYF
many,TRBJ1-5,TRBV18,.,TGTGCCAGCGCCCAGGGGATCAATCAGCCCCAGCATTTT,CASAQGINQPQHF
.,TRBJ2-1,TRBV7-6,TRBD2,TGTGCCAGCAGCCCCGGAAGGCTAGCGGGAGGGGGGAATCAGCAGTTCTTC,CASSPGRLAGGGNQQFF
many,TRBJ2-1,TRBV6-4,TRBD2,TGTGCCAGCAGTGTTACTAGCGGGGGGAATGAGCAGTTCTTC,CASSVTSGGNEQFF
many,TRBJ1-2,TRBV11-2,.,TGTGCCAGCAGCAGTAAGAGAACAAGCAGAAAGACCTATGGCTACACCTTC,CASSSKRTSRKTYGYTF
many,TRBJ1-6,TRBV5-1,.,TGCGCCAGCAGCTTGAGTCAGAATTCACCCCTCCACTTT,CASSLSQNSPLHF
many,TRBJ2-2,TRBV6-5,.,TGTGCCAGCTCCCTACGGCAGGTGGGCACCGGGGAGCTGTTTTTT,CASSLRQVGTGELFF
many,TRBJ1-5,TRBV4-3,.,TGCGCCAGCAGCCAAGATCGGGGGGTCAATCAGCCCCAGCATTTT,CASSQDRGVNQPQHF
.,TRBJ2-3,TRBV6-5,.,TGTGCCAGCAGCTACTCGTGGAGCGGCGGAAATACGCAGTATTTT,CASSYSWSGGNTQYF
many,TRBJ1-1,TRBV29-1,.,TGCAGCGTTTTGGGGTATAGCACTGAAGCTTTCTTT,CSVLGYSTEAFF
many,TRBJ1-2,TRBV12-3/TRBV12-4,.,TGTGCCAGCAGTCACCGAAGCAGCTTCCGAAAGACCTATGGCTACACCTTC,CASSHRSSFRKTYGYTF
many,TRBJ1-5,TRBV7-2,.,TGTGCCAGCAGCTTACTGGGAGGCAATCAGCCCCAGCATTTT,CASSLLGGNQPQHF
few,TRBJ2-1,TRBV6-2/TRBV6-3,.,TGTGCCAGCAGGCAGACACTTAACTCCTACAATGAGCAGTTCTTC,CASRQTLNSYNEQFF
many,TRBJ2-7,TRBV3-2,.,TGTGCCAGCAGCCAAGGCTGGGCCTACGAGCAGTACTTC,CASSQGWAYEQYF
.,TRBJ2-1,TRBV20-1,TRBD2,TGCAGTGCTAGAGGACTAGCGGGAGCGCGACCAACCAATGAGCAGTTCTTC,CSARGLAGARPTNEQFF
many,TRBJ1-5,TRBV19,.,TGTGCCAGTAGTATACACCTCAATCAGCCCCAGCATTTT,CASSIHLNQPQHF
many,TRBJ2-7,TRBV19,TRBD1,TGTGCCAGTAGTATCGGGCAGGGGGTCCCCTACGAGCAGTACTTC,CASSIGQGVPYEQYF
many,TRBJ2-3,TRBV6-4,.,TGTGCCAGCAGTGACTCGACAGAATATAGCACAGATACGCAGTATTTT,CASSDSTEYSTDTQYF
many,TRBJ2-7,TRBV18,TRBD1,TGTGCCAGCTCACCACCCCTGGGACAGGATTACGAGCAGTACTTC,CASSPPLGQDYEQYF
many,TRBJ2-7,TRBV2,.,TGTGCCAGCAGAAGCGGGACAACCTACGAGCAGTACTTC,CASRSGTTYEQYF
many,TRBJ1-5,TRBV7-9,.,TGTGCCAGCAGCTTACAGGGTTACCAGCCCCAGCATTTT,CASSLQGYQPQHF
many,TRBJ1-1,TRBV11-2,.,TGTGCCAGCAGCTTAGTTGGGACAATGAACACTGAAGCTTTCTTT,CASSLVGTMNTEAFF
many,TRBJ2-3,TRBV27,.,TGTGCCAGCAGTTTATATATGCAGGGTACAGATACGCAGTATTTT,CASSLYMQGTDTQYF
.,TRBJ1-2,TRBV5-4,.,TGTGTCAGCGGTACACCCGTACCAGGAAAGACCTATGGCTACACCTTC,CVSGTPVPGKTYGYTF
many,TRBJ1-4,TRBV5-1,.,TGCGCCAGCAGCTTAAGCCCGGTCTCTAATGAAAAACTGTTTTTT,CASSLSPVSNEKLFF
many,TRBJ1-2,TRBV30,TRBD1,TGTGCCGGGGTGACAGGGACGAGCTACACCTTC,CAGVTGTSYTF
few,TRBJ2-2,TRBV3-1,.,TGTGCCAGCAGCCGAATCTATCCCATTTCAGGCTTGACCGGGGAGCTGTTTTTT,CASSRIYPISGLTGELFF
.,TRBJ2-5,TRBV9,TRBD1,TGTGCCAGCAGCGTTGGGACAGCCCAAGAGACCCAGTACTTC,CASSVGTAQETQYF
.,TRBJ2-5,TRBV9,TRBD2,TGTGCCAGCAGCTCCTGGACTAGCGTCTTTGAGACCCAGTACTTC,CASSSWTSVFETQYF
few,TRBJ2-5,TRBV3-2,.,TGTGCCAGCAGCCCCCGCGGATGGGTCGGAGAGACCCAGTACTTC,CASSPRGWVGETQYF
few,TRBJ2-6,TRBV6-4,TRBD1,TGTGCCAGCAGTACAGGGGGCTCTGGGGCCAACGTCCTGACTTTC,CASSTGGSGANVLTF